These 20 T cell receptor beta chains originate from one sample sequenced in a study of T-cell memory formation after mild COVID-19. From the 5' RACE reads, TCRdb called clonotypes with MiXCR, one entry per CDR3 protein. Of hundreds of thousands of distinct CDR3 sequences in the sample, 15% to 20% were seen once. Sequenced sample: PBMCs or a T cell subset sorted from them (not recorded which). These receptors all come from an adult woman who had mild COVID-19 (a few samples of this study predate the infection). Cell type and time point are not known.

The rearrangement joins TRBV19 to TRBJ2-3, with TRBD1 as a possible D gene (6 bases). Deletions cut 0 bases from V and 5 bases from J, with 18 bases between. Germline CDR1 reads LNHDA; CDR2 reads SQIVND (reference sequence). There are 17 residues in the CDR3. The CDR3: CASSIDPTGRGRDTQYF. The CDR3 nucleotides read TGTGCCAGTAGTATAGATCCGACAGGCCGGGGTAGAGATACGCAGTATTTT.

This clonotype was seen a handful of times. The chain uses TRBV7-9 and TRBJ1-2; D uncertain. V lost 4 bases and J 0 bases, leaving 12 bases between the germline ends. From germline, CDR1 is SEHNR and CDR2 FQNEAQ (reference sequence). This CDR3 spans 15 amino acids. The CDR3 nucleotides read TGTGCCAGCAGCTGGGCCAACTCCGCTAACTATGGCTACACCTTC. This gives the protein CASSWANSANYGYTF.

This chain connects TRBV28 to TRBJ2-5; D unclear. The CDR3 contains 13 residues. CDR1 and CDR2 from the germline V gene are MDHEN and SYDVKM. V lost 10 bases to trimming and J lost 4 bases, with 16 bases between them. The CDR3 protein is CATYTWAPETQYF. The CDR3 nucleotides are TGTGCCACCTACACCTGGGCCCCAGAGACCCAGTACTTC.

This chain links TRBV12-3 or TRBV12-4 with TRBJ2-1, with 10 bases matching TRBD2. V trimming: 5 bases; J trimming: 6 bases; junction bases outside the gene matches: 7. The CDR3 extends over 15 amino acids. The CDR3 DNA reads TGTGCCAGCAGTCGTCTAGCGGGAGTGGGCAATGAGCAGTTCTTC. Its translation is CASSRLAGVGNEQFF.

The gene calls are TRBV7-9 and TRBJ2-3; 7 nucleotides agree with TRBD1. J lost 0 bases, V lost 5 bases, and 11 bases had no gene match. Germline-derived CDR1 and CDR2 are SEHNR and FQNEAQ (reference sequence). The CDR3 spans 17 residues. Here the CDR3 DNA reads TGTGCCAGCAGCCCTCTCGTCACAGGGGCGAGCACAGATACGCAGTATTTT. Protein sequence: CASSPLVTGASTDTQYF.

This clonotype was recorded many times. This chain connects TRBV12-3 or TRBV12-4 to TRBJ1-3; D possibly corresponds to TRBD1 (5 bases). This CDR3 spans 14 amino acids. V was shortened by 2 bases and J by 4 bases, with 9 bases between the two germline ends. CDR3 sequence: CASSLQGGGNTIYF. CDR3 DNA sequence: TGTGCCAGCAGTTTACAGGGAGGAGGAAACACCATATATTTT.

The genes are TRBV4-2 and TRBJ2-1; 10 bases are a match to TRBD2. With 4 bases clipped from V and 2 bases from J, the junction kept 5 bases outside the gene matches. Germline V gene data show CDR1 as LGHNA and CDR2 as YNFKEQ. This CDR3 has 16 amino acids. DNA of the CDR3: TGTGCCAGCAGCCCCGTCAGCGGGGGGGCCTACAATGAGCAGTTCTTC. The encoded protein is CASSPVSGGAYNEQFF.

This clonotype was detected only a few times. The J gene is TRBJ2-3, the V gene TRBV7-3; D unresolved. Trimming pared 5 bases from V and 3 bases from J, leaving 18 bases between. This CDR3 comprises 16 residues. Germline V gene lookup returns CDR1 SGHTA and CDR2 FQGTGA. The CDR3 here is CASSPLGSSKTDTQYF. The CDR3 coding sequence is TGTGCCAGCAGCCCGTTAGGGTCCTCGAAGACAGATACGCAGTATTTT.

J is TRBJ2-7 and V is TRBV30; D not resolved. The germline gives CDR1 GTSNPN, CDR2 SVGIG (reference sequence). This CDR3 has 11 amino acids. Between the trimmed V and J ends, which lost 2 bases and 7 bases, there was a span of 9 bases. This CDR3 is CAWSPHEEQYF. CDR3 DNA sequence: TGTGCCTGGAGTCCACACGAAGAGCAGTACTTC.

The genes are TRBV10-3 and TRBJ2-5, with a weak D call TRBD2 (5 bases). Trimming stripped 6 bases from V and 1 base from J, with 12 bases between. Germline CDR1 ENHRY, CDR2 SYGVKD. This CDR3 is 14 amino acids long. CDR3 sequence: CAIRQPGSQETQYF. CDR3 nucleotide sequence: TGTGCCATCAGGCAACCGGGGTCCCAAGAGACCCAGTACTTC.

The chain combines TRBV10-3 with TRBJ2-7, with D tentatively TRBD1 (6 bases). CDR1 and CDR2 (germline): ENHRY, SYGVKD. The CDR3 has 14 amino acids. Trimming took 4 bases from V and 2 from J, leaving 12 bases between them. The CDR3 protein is CAISGRDTPYEQYF. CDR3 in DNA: TGTGCCATCAGTGGCCGGGACACTCCCTACGAGCAGTACTTC.

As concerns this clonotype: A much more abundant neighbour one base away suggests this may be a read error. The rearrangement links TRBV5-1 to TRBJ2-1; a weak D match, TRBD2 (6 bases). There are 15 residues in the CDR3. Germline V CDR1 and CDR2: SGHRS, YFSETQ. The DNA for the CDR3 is TGCGACAGCAGCCGTCCCGGGGGTCGGGACAATGAGCAGTTCTTC. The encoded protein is CDSSRPGGRDNEQFF.

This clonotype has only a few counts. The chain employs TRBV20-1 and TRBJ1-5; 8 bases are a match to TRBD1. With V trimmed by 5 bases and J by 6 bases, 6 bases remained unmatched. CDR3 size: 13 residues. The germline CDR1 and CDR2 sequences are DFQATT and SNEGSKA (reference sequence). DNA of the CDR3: TGCAGTGCTTCGGACAGGGTCGCTCAGCCCCAGCATTTT. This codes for CSASDRVAQPQHF.

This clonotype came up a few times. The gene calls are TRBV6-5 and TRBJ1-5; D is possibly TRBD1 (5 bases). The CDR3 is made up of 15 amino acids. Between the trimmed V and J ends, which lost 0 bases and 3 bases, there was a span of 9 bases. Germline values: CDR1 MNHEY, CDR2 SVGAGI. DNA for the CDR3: TGTGCCAGCAGTTACTCAGGGGAGGCCAATCAGCCCCAGCATTTT. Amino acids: CASSYSGEANQPQHF.

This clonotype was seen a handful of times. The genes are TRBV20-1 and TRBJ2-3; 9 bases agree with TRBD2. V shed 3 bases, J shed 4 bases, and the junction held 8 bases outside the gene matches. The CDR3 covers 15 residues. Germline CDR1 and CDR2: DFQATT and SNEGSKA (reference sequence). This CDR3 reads CSASPGTSSADTQYF. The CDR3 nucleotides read TGCAGTGCTAGCCCCGGGACTAGCTCGGCAGATACGCAGTATTTT.

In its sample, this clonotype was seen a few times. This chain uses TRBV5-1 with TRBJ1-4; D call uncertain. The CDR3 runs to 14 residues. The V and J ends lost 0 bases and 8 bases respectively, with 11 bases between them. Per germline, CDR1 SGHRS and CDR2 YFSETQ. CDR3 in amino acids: CASSLAFGREKLFF. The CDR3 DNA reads TGCGCCAGCAGCTTGGCGTTTGGTCGCGAAAAACTGTTTTTT.

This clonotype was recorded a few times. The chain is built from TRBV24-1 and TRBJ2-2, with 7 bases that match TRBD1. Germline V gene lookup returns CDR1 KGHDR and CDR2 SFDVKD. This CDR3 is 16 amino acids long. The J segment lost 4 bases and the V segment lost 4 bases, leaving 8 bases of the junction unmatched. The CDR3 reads CATSDGQVAGTGELFF. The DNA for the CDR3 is TGTGCCACCAGTGACGGACAGGTGGCGGGCACCGGGGAGCTGTTTTTT.

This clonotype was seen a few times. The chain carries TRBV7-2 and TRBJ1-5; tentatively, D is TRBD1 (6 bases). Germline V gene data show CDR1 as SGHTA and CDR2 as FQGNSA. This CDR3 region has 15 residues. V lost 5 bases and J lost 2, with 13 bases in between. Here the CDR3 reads CASSPLGGRNQPQHF. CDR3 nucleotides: TGTGCCAGCAGCCCCCTGGGGGGGCGCAATCAGCCCCAGCATTTT.

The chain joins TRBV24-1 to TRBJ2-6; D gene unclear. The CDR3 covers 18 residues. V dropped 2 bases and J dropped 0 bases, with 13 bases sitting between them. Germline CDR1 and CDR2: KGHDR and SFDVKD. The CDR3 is CATSDSMDGLSGANVLTF. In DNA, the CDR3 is TGTGCCACCAGTGATTCCATGGACGGGCTCTCTGGGGCCAACGTCCTGACTTTC.

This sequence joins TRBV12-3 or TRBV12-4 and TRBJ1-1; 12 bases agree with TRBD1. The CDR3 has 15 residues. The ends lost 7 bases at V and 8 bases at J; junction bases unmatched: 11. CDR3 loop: CASKTTGTGGWEAFF. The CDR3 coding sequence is TGTGCCAGCAAAACTACCGGGACAGGGGGCTGGGAAGCTTTCTTT.